This T cell receptor beta chain is drawn from a study of T cells in Graves' hyperthyroidism and ophthalmopathy. Across the whole study: Initial diagnosis, before any treatment, was when peripheral blood was collected. General study points: Blood also held most thyroid clonotypes expanded beyond 0.001.

Orbital computed tomography, thyroid ultrasound, serum thyroxine and TRAb, and clinical symptoms together informed the diagnoses. The PBMCs had their origin in approximately 10 ml of fresh peripheral blood. Germline loops: CDR1 SGHKS, CDR2 YYEKEE (reference sequence). The V gene lost 2 bases and the J gene lost 5 bases, with 11 bases spanning the gap. The CDR3 totals 14 residues. The source material, RNA transcripts, was used to amplify TCR beta CDR3 regions. Using the HTBI primer set, a first-round RT-PCR was run on the TCR CDR3. Each CDR3 protein is one row after TCRdb ran MiXCR on the multiplex PCR reads. Here the sample spans more than 600,000 distinct CDR3 sequences, about 17% being singletons. This clonotype was observed a few times. The antigen is not known.

The sequence was obtained from a man in his late teens or twenties with Graves' hyperthyroidism. The material sequenced was blood. This chain connects TRBV5-5 to TRBJ1-5; TRBD1 is a possible D gene (5 bases). Written as DNA, the CDR3 is TGTGCCAGCAGCTTCGGGGGACCTTATCAGCCCCAGCATTTT. Amino acids: CASSFGGPYQPQHF.